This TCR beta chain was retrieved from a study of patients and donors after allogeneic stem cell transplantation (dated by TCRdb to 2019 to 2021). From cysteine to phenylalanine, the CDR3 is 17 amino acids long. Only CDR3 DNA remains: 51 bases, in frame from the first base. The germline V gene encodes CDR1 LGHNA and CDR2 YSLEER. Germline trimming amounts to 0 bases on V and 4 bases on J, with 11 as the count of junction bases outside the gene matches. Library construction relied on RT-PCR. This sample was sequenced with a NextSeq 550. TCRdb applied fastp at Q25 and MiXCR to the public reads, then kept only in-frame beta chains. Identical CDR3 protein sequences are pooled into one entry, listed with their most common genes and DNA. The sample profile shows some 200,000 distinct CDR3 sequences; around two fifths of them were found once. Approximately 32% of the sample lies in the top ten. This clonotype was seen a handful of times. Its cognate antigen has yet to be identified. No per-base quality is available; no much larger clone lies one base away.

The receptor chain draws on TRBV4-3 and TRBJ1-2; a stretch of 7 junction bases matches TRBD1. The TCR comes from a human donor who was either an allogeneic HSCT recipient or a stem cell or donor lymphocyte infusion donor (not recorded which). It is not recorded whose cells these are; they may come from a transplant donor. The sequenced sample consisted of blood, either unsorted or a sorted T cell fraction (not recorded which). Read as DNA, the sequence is TGCGCCAGCAGCCAAGATGGAGACAGGGCAGTAGGCTATGGCTACACCTTC. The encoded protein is CASSQDGDRAVGYGYTF.